A single sample is the source of the 22 T cell receptor beta chains below, sequenced in a study of blood T cell repertoires in COVID-19 (dated by TCRdb to about 2020). Library preparation was by the immunoSEQ multiplex PCR assay. The table was pulled from immuneACCESS by TCRdb, which kept in-frame rearrangements only. Such tables lose some clones; where checked, under half of the loss comes from unresolved V genes, and the rest has no known cause. This sample comprises 95,000 to 150,000 clones, around 85% of them detected only once. 3.2% of the sample is held by the ten biggest clonotypes. What was sequenced was peripheral blood. All receptors come from a woman older than 75 with COVID-19, enrolled during active disease.

V usage is TRBV27 and J usage is TRBJ2-3, with 7 bases identical to TRBD1. J lost 11 bases, V lost 5 bases, and 16 bases had no gene match. The germline CDR1 and CDR2 sequences are MNHEY and SMNVEV (reference sequence). The CDR3 is 15 residues long. CDR3 DNA sequence: TGTGCCAGCAGTAATAACCCGTCGACAGGGACGATGCAGTATTTT. It codes for CASSNNPSTGTMQYF.

The chain combines TRBV9 with TRBJ2-1; D gene ambiguous. The CDR3 has 15 amino acids. V shed 3 bases and J shed 4 bases, with 14 bases lying between them. Looked up from germline, CDR1 is SGDLS and CDR2 is YYNGEE. This chain's CDR3 is CASSEAPTTYNEQFF. DNA of the CDR3: TGTGCCAGCAGCGAGGCCCCAACTACGTACAATGAGCAGTTCTTC.

This clone was found once. The gene calls are TRBV19 and TRBJ1-2, with 7 bases that match TRBD1. The CDR3 covers 12 residues. From germline, CDR1 is LNHDA and CDR2 SQIVND (reference sequence). Trimming took 5 bases from V and 8 from J; bases not matched to a gene: 5. This CDR3 is CASSPRTGGYTF. The DNA for the CDR3 is TGTGCCAGTAGTCCACGGACAGGAGGCTACACCTTC.

The chain uses TRBV9 and TRBJ1-6; 7 nucleotides agree with TRBD1. The V and J ends lost 0 bases and 9 bases, in that order; junction bases with no gene match: 12. The CDR3 length is 17 residues. Germline loops: CDR1 SGDLS, CDR2 YYNGEE. The CDR3 sequence is CASSVGQRGGHGSPLHF. DNA of the CDR3: TGTGCCAGCAGCGTAGGCCAGAGAGGGGGCCACGGTTCACCCCTCCACTTT.

The rearrangement joins TRBV6-5 to TRBJ2-2; 10 bases fit TRBD2. CDR3 length equals 14 residues. Trimming took 6 bases from V and 5 from J; bases not matched to a gene: 3. Germline V gives CDR1 MNHEY, CDR2 SVGAGI. In DNA, the CDR3 is TGTGCCAGCAGATATAGCGGGAGGACCGGGGAGCTGTTTTTT. Translation: CASRYSGRTGELFF.

The chain combines TRBV9 with TRBJ1-5; D remains unclear. V shed 4 bases and J shed 6 bases, with 14 bases lying between them. The CDR3 is made up of 14 amino acids. Germline CDR1 reads SGDLS; CDR2 reads YYNGEE. Written as DNA, the CDR3 is TGTGCCAGCAGCACTAGACATTTCGCTCAGCCCCAGCATTTT. Amino acid sequence: CASSTRHFAQPQHF.

The V and J genes are TRBV3-1 (or the pseudogene TRBV3-2) and TRBJ1-1; D may be TRBD1 (6 bases). The CDR3 totals 15 residues. CDR1 is LGHDT, CDR2 YNNKEL, per germline (reference sequence). Trimming left V 4 bases short and J 1 base short, with 13 bases between. The DNA for the CDR3 is TGTGCCAGCAGCCTCGACGGGGGGGCGAACACTGAAGCTTTCTTT. Protein sequence: CASSLDGGANTEAFF.

The chain carries TRBV18 and TRBJ2-7; 7 bases are shared with TRBD1. The CDR3 extends over 16 amino acids. Germline V CDR1 and CDR2: KGHSH, LQKENI. Trimming cost V 2 bases and J 4 bases; bases outside gene matches: 11. CDR3 amino acids: CASSPRGGDFPYEQYF. CDR3 sequence (DNA): TGTGCCAGCTCACCAAGAGGGGGCGACTTTCCATACGAGCAGTACTTC. Using reference TRBV18 and TRBJ2-7 for the parts outside the CDR3, the full variable domain is NAGVMQNPRHLVRRRGQEARLRCSPMKGHSHVYWYRQLPEEGLKFMVYLQKENIIDESGMPKERFSAEFPKEGPSILRIQQVVRGDSAAYFCASSPRGGDFPYEQYFGPGTRLTVT.

This clone showed up just once. This rearrangement joins TRBV19 to TRBJ2-1, with 7 bases identical to TRBD2. V lost 1 base to trimming and J lost 8 bases; unmatched junction nucleotides: 5. Looked up from germline, CDR1 is LNHDA and CDR2 is SQIVND (reference sequence). The length of the CDR3 is 14 residues. CDR3 sequence reads: CASSIGTSSYEQFF. The CDR3 DNA is TGTGCCAGTAGTATAGGGACTAGTAGCTATGAGCAGTTCTTC.

The chain recombines TRBV5-1 with TRBJ2-1, with D possibly matching TRBD2 (6 bases). The germline gives CDR1 SGHRS, CDR2 YFSETQ. The V and J ends lost 7 bases and 1 base respectively, with 24 bases between them. The CDR3 loop spans 18 amino acids. The CDR3 protein is CASRNRLSGVLSYNEQFF. DNA of the CDR3: TGCGCCAGCCGTAACAGACTTAGCGGAGTTCTTTCCTACAATGAGCAGTTCTTC.

V usage is TRBV5-1 and J usage is TRBJ2-3; TRBD2 matches 10 bases. Germline CDR1 reads SGHRS; CDR2 reads YFSETQ. With V trimmed by 0 bases and J by 3 bases, 4 bases remained unmatched. The length of the CDR3 is 16 residues. Here the CDR3 DNA reads TGCGCCAGCAGCTTGGGACTAGCGGGTGGGACAGATACGCAGTATTTT. This gives the protein CASSLGLAGGTDTQYF. The full variable domain, in which reference TRBV5-1 and TRBJ2-3 provide the parts outside the CDR3, is KAGVTQTPRYLIKTRGQQVTLSCSPISGHRSVSWYQQTPGQGLQFLFEYFSETQRNKGNFPGRFSGRQFSNSRSEMNVSTLELGDSALYLCASSLGLAGGTDTQYFGPGTRLTVL.

J is TRBJ1-6 and V is TRBV7-2; TRBD1 might be the D (5 bases). The CDR3 is 16 amino acids. V lost 1 base, J lost 9 bases, and 16 bases lay in between. Germline V gives CDR1 SGHTA, CDR2 FQGNSA. The CDR3 DNA reads TGTGCCAGCAGCTTAGATCTGTCAGGGCGGTTTTCACCCCTCCACTTT. This translates into CASSLDLSGRFSPLHF.

This chain's CDR3 is CASCEFNNEQFF. CDR3 in DNA: TGTGCCAGCTGCGAGTTTAACAATGAGCAGTTCTTC. The chain employs TRBV28 and TRBJ2-1; D is uncertain. The length of the CDR3 is 12 residues. Germline CDR1 is MDHEN and CDR2 is SYDVKM. With 8 bases removed from V and 5 bases from J, the gap between germline ends came to 10 bases.

This clone appeared once. The chain links TRBV25-1 to TRBJ1-1, with D possibly matching TRBD1 (5 bases). The CDR3 has 13 residues. CDR1 MGHDK and CDR2 SYGVNS come from the germline V gene. Between the trimmed V and J ends, which lost 6 bases and 0 bases, there was a span of 8 bases. The CDR3 nucleotides read TGTGCCAGCAGAGACAGACTGAACACTGAAGCTTTCTTT. The encoded protein is CASRDRLNTEAFF.

The rearrangement joins TRBV13 to TRBJ2-1, with a weak D call TRBD1 (8 bases). This CDR3 spans 21 amino acids. Trimming stripped 2 bases from V and 4 bases from J, with 30 bases between. Looked up from germline, CDR1 is PRHDT and CDR2 is FYEKMQ (reference sequence). The CDR3 reads CASSLSGGQGGVGSRYNEQFF. The DNA of the CDR3 is TGTGCCAGCAGCTTAAGCGGAGGACAGGGAGGGGTAGGTTCTAGATACAATGAGCAGTTCTTC.

The rearrangement uses TRBV19 and TRBJ2-3, with D possibly TRBD1 on 5 matching bases. The CDR3 runs to 13 residues. The V end lost 7 bases, the J end lost 2 bases, and 10 bases lay between the germline ends. Germline lookup yields CDR1 LNHDA and CDR2 SQIVND (reference sequence). The DNA of the CDR3 is TGTGCCAGTATGCCAGGGCACACAGATACGCAGTATTTT. It is translated as CASMPGHTDTQYF.

V gene TRBV15 combines with J gene TRBJ1-1, with 8 bases aligning to TRBD1. Unmatched junction bases numbered 2, after V lost 3 bases and J lost 2 bases. This CDR3 contains 14 residues. Germline V gene data show CDR1 as LNHNV and CDR2 as YYDKDF (reference sequence). The CDR3 is CATSSRGLNTEAFF. CDR3 DNA: TGTGCCACCAGCAGCAGGGGGCTTAACACTGAAGCTTTCTTT. The complete variable domain, with remaining parts taken from reference TRBV15 and TRBJ1-1, reads DAMVIQNPRYQVTQFGKPVTLSCSQTLNHNVMYWYQQKSSQAPKLLFHYYDKDFNNEADTPDNFQSRRPNTSFCFLDIRSPGLGDTAMYLCATSSRGLNTEAFFGQGTRLTVV.

This clone was seen a few times. The J gene is TRBJ2-3, the V gene TRBV2, with 9 bases matching TRBD2. The germline gives CDR1 SNHLY, CDR2 FYNNEI. The V segment lost 8 bases and the J segment 5 bases; nucleotides outside the gene matches: 11. CDR3 size: 15 residues. In DNA, the CDR3 is TGTGCCAGCCAGATGGTAGCGGGAGTGGTAGATACGCAGTATTTT. Its protein product is CASQMVAGVVDTQYF. Using reference TRBV2 and TRBJ2-3 for the parts outside the CDR3, the full variable domain is EPEVTQTPSHQVTQMGQEVILRCVPISNHLYFYWYRQILGQKVEFLVSFYNNEISEKSEIFDDQFSVERPDGSNFTLKIRSTKLEDSAMYFCASQMVAGVVDTQYFGPGTRLTVL.

The V gene is TRBV10-3, the J gene TRBJ2-2; 10 nucleotides match TRBD1. J was trimmed by 3 bases and V by 6 bases; bases with no gene match: 4. Germline values: CDR1 ENHRY, CDR2 SYGVKD. The CDR3 runs 15 residues. DNA for the CDR3: TGTGCCATCAGCCTGGGACAGGGGTACACCGGGGAGCTGTTTTTT. This gives the protein CAISLGQGYTGELFF.

This chain uses TRBV28 with TRBJ1-5; D call uncertain. Trimming shortened V by 5 bases and J by 0 bases, and 14 bases separated the two germline ends. The germline CDR1 and CDR2 sequences are MDHEN and SYDVKM. The CDR3 extends over 16 amino acids. CDR3 sequence: CASSLETGNSNQPQHF. In nucleotides, the CDR3 is TGTGCCAGCAGTCTAGAGACGGGTAATAGCAATCAGCCCCAGCATTTT.

The rearrangement joins TRBV4-2 to TRBJ2-7; 9 bases align to TRBD1. The germline V gene has CDR1 LGHNA and CDR2 YNFKEQ. J was trimmed by 6 bases and V by 1 base; bases with no gene match: 7. The CDR3 length is 15 residues. This chain's CDR3 is CASSQGLQGAGEQYF. CDR3 bases: TGTGCCAGCAGCCAAGGTCTACAGGGGGCTGGCGAGCAGTACTTC.

The J gene is TRBJ2-6, the V gene TRBV5-1; D is possibly TRBD1 (5 bases). Trimming removed 4 bases at V and 0 bases at J, with 8 bases between. Germline loops: CDR1 SGHRS, CDR2 YFSETQ. The CDR3 extends over 15 amino acids. The CDR3 here is CASSLQVSGANVLTF. CDR3 nucleotides: TGCGCCAGCAGCCTACAGGTCTCTGGGGCCAACGTCCTGACTTTC.